This entry describes one T cell receptor (beta chain). Different DNA sequences within this sample yield the same CDR3. This record comes from a study of T cell changes during pregnancy in multiple sclerosis. The CDR3 is 12 residues long. V lost 2 bases and J lost 0, with 1 base in between. CDR1 is MDHEN, CDR2 SYDVKM, per germline. Repertoires were generated with immunoSEQ multiplex PCR, while TCRdb's copy carries only in-frame clones and drops some. This repertoire shows tens of thousands of clones, approximately 92% found once; its top ten account for about 1.5%. The chain links TRBV28 to TRBJ1-1; D is undetermined. The sequence was obtained from a female donor with multiple sclerosis, enrolled in a pregnancy study. The sample was peripheral blood. CDR3 amino acids: CASSLLNTEAFF. In DNA, the CDR3 is TGTGCCAGCAGTTTACTGAACACTGAAGCTTTCTTT.